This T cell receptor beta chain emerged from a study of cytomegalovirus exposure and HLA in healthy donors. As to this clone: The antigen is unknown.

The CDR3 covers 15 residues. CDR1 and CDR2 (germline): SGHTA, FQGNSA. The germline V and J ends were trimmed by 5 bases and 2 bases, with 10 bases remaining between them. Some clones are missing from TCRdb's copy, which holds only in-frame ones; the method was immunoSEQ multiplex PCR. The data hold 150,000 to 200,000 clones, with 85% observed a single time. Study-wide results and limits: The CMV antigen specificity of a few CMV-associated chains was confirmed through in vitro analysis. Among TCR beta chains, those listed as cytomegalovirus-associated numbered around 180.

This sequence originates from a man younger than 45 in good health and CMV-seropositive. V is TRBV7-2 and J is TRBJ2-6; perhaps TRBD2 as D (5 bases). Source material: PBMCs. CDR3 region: CASSPRTAGANVLTF. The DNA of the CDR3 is TGTGCCAGCAGCCCTCGGACTGCTGGGGCCAACGTCCTGACTTTC. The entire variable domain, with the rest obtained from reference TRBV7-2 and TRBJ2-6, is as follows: GAGVSQSPSNKVTEKGKDVELRCDPISGHTALYWYRQSLGQGLEFLIYFQGNSAPDKSGLPSDRFSAERTGGSVSTLTIQRTQQEDSAVYLCASSPRTAGANVLTFGAGSRLTVL.